Each of the 24 T cell receptor beta chains below was sequenced from the same sample in a study of blood T cell repertoires in COVID-19. Clones were sequenced by immunoSEQ multiplex PCR, and TCRdb holds only the in-frame ones, with some missing. The top ten clones hold about 12% of a sample with over 150,000 clones, around four fifths of them seen once. Sequenced input: PBMCs or T cells enriched from blood (not recorded which). The origin of the receptors is a man aged 35 to 55 who had recovered from COVID-19.

V is TRBV7-3 and J is TRBJ2-7, with D tentatively TRBD1 (6 bases). Trimming removed 2 bases at V and 3 bases at J, with 14 bases between. CDR3 size: 15 residues. From germline, CDR1 is SGHTA and CDR2 FQGTGA. CDR3 region: CASSLLQGPFYEQYF. In nucleotides, the CDR3 is TGTGCCAGCAGCTTATTACAGGGTCCTTTCTACGAGCAGTACTTC.

In its sample, this clone was seen a few times. The chain uses TRBV28 and TRBJ1-2; D is unresolved. Trimming took off 3 bases at V and 0 bases at J, with 5 bases between the two ends. The CDR3 spans 13 residues. Germline-derived CDR1 and CDR2 are MDHEN and SYDVKM. The CDR3 reads CASSFTANYGYTF. The CDR3 nucleotides are TGTGCCAGCAGTTTTACAGCTAACTATGGCTACACCTTC.

This chain uses TRBV5-1 with TRBJ2-1; tentative D call: TRBD2 (6 bases). The CDR3 loop spans 15 amino acids. Germline V gives CDR1 SGHRS, CDR2 YFSETQ. V lost 4 bases and J lost 4, with 15 bases in between. The CDR3 sequence is CASSPEGLAYNEQFF. CDR3 coding DNA: TGCGCCAGCAGCCCTGAGGGACTGGCTTACAATGAGCAGTTCTTC.

The rearrangement links TRBV2 to TRBJ2-5; no firm D call. CDR1 SNHLY and CDR2 FYNNEI come from the germline V gene. CDR3 size: 13 residues. The V end lost 4 bases, the J end lost 2 bases, and 8 bases lay between the germline ends. The CDR3 coding sequence is TGTGCCAGCAGTGGACAATTTCAAGAGACCCAGTACTTC. Translated, it gives CASSGQFQETQYF.

The chain has TRBV4-3 and TRBJ1-1, with D tentatively TRBD1 (6 bases). V gave up 6 bases and J gave up 1 base, with 18 bases separating them. Germline V gene sequence: CDR1 LGHNA, CDR2 YSLEER. The CDR3 runs 16 residues. This CDR3 reads CASSHGDRTGNTEAFF. As DNA, the CDR3 is TGCGCCAGCAGTCACGGAGACAGGACGGGGAACACTGAAGCTTTCTTT.

The chain is built from TRBV4-3 and TRBJ1-1, with TRBD1 as a possible D gene (5 bases). V shed 0 bases and J shed 0 bases, with 17 bases lying between them. This CDR3 region has 18 residues. CDR1 and CDR2 from the germline V gene are LGHNA and YSLEER. The CDR3 DNA is TGCGCCAGCAGCCAAGATAAAACAGGTAGAGATATGAACACTGAAGCTTTCTTT. Translated: CASSQDKTGRDMNTEAFF.

A single count supports this clone. V is TRBV7-8 and J is TRBJ1-2; D might be TRBD1 (5 bases). The V gene lost 0 bases and the J gene lost 2 bases, with 13 bases spanning the gap. This CDR3 has 16 residues. Per germline, CDR1 SGHVS and CDR2 FQNEAQ. The CDR3 coding sequence is TGTGCCAGCAGCTTAGCAGGGGCCGTAAAAAACTATGGCTACACCTTC. Its translation: CASSLAGAVKNYGYTF.

This clone showed up just once. The chain links TRBV7-9 to TRBJ1-2, with 9 bases aligning to TRBD1. J was trimmed by 6 bases and V by 5 bases; bases with no gene match: 10. In germline, CDR1 is SEHNR, CDR2 FQNEAQ (reference sequence). The CDR3 is 15 amino acids. The CDR3 spells CASSLGTGPRNGYTF. CDR3 in DNA: TGTGCCAGCAGCCTCGGGACAGGGCCTAGGAATGGCTACACCTTC.

The table lists this clone with a few counts. The chain couples TRBV18 to TRBJ2-1; 9 bases match TRBD1. CDR3 length: 16 residues. The V gene's germline CDR1 is KGHSH and CDR2 LQKENI. V lost 6 bases, J lost 9 bases, and 15 bases stayed unmatched. The CDR3 DNA sequence: TGTGCCAGCTCGCCCCGGGACAGGGCTTCGTGGGGTGAGCAGTTCTTC. Protein: CASSPRDRASWGEQFF.

This chain's CDR3 is CASSPPGTGGEKLFF. CDR3 in DNA: TGTGCCAGCTCACCACCCGGGACAGGGGGTGAAAAACTGTTTTTT. The rearrangement joins TRBV18 to TRBJ1-4, with TRBD1 identical over 11 bases. The CDR3 extends over 15 amino acids. The V and J ends lost 0 bases and 7 bases, in that order; junction bases with no gene match: 1. Germline-derived CDR1 and CDR2 are KGHSH and LQKENI.

The genes are TRBV4-3 and TRBJ1-1; 8 bases align to TRBD1. In germline, CDR1 is LGHNA, CDR2 YSLEER. Losses at the gene ends were 3 bases for V and 4 bases for J; bases not matched to a gene: 10. This CDR3 region has 16 residues. The CDR3 loop is CASSQELGQESTEAFF. CDR3 DNA sequence: TGCGCCAGCAGCCAGGAACTGGGACAGGAGAGCACTGAAGCTTTCTTT.

The chain recombines TRBV4-1 with TRBJ1-5; D is perhaps TRBD1 (5 bases). Trimming took off 1 base at V and 2 bases at J, with 9 bases between the two ends. The CDR3 has 15 amino acids. CDR1 and CDR2 (germline): MGHRA, YSYEKL. The CDR3 nucleotides are TGCGCCAGCAGCCAAGCCAGGGTTGGCAATCAGCCCCAGCATTTT. Translation gives CASSQARVGNQPQHF.

The chain combines TRBV7-7 with TRBJ2-1, with D possibly being TRBD2 (6 bases). This CDR3 has 13 residues. The germline V gene has CDR1 SSHAT and CDR2 FNYEAQ (reference sequence). Deletions cut 3 bases from V and 8 bases from J, with 11 bases between. CDR3 coding DNA: TGTGCCAGCAGCTTCACGGCGGGGTATGAGCAGTTCTTC. It translates to CASSFTAGYEQFF.

This chain joins TRBV7-3 and TRBJ2-1; D is perhaps TRBD2 (6 bases). Germline V CDR1 and CDR2: SGHTA, FQGTGA. V lost 2 bases and J lost 5, with 13 bases in between. The CDR3 spans 15 residues. The CDR3 protein is CASSLVGGKNNEQFF. The DNA for the CDR3 is TGTGCCAGCAGCTTAGTCGGCGGGAAAAACAATGAGCAGTTCTTC.

V and J are TRBV7-9 and TRBJ1-1, with no clear D. Trimming shortened V by 2 bases and J by 4 bases, and 8 bases separated the two germline ends. CDR1 is SEHNR and CDR2 is FQNEAQ in the germline V gene (reference sequence). CDR3 length equals 13 residues. The CDR3 DNA reads TGTGCCAGCAGCTTATTTAGTGGCACTGAAGCTTTCTTT. Protein product: CASSLFSGTEAFF.

This chain uses TRBV13 with TRBJ1-1; the D gene is possibly TRBD1 (5 bases). Germline V gene lookup returns CDR1 PRHDT and CDR2 FYEKMQ (reference sequence). Deletions cut 2 bases from V and 5 bases from J, with 18 bases between. This CDR3 comprises 16 residues. CDR3 in DNA: TGTGCCAGCAGCTTAAGGGGAGGGGCAGACGAGACTGAAGCTTTCTTT. Protein: CASSLRGGADETEAFF. Full variable domain (remainder filled in from reference TRBV13 and TRBJ1-1): AAGVIQSPRHLIKEKRETATLKCYPIPRHDTVYWYQQGPGQDPQFLISFYEKMQSDKGSIPDRFSAQQFSDYHSELNMSSLELGDSALYFCASSLRGGADETEAFFGQGTRLTVV.

The chain combines TRBV11-3 with TRBJ2-6, with 8 positions matching TRBD2. Unmatched junction bases numbered 10, after V lost 3 bases and J lost 0 bases. CDR1 is SGHNT and CDR2 is YENEEA in the germline V gene. The CDR3 spans 19 residues. CDR3 sequence (DNA): TGTGCCAGCAGCTTCCGGGCGGGGGGACCCTTCTCTGGGGCCAACGTCCTGACTTTC. It translates to CASSFRAGGPFSGANVLTF.

The gene calls are TRBV28 and TRBJ1-1, with D unclear. Germline V CDR1 and CDR2: MDHEN, SYDVKM. This CDR3 is 14 amino acids long. Deletions cut 2 bases from V and 1 base from J, with 8 bases between. The DNA for the CDR3 is TGTGCCAGCAGTTTAGGGCACCCGAACACTGAAGCTTTCTTT. The encoded protein is CASSLGHPNTEAFF.

The genes are TRBV7-2 and TRBJ1-3, with a possible D match to TRBD1 (5 bases). The CDR3 runs 16 residues. CDR1 and CDR2 from the germline V gene are SGHTA and FQGNSA. Trimming took off 0 bases at V and 2 bases at J, with 11 bases between the two ends. This chain's CDR3 is CASSLAPGGTGNTIYF. CDR3 bases: TGTGCCAGCAGCTTAGCGCCGGGGGGTACTGGAAACACCATATATTTT.

V is TRBV19 and J is TRBJ1-5; D gene unclear. Trimming shortened V by 0 bases and J by 2 bases, and 17 bases separated the two germline ends. The CDR3 contains 18 residues. CDR1 LNHDA and CDR2 SQIVND come from the germline V gene (reference sequence). The CDR3 sequence: CASSIDLGGYRGNQPQHF. CDR3 DNA sequence: TGTGCCAGTAGTATAGATCTCGGAGGGTATCGTGGCAATCAGCCCCAGCATTTT.

The V gene is TRBV27, the J gene TRBJ1-5; D may be TRBD1 (5 bases). This CDR3 is 13 amino acids long. Germline V CDR1 and CDR2: MNHEY, SMNVEV (reference sequence). V lost 2 bases to trimming and J lost 7 bases, with 9 bases between them. CDR3 protein: CASSLRGIQPQHF. Here the CDR3 DNA reads TGTGCCAGCAGTTTAAGGGGAATCCAGCCCCAGCATTTT.

The rearrangement joins TRBV7-2 to TRBJ2-2; TRBD1 matches at 7 bases. The CDR3 spans 14 residues. Germline loops: CDR1 SGHTA, CDR2 FQGNSA. V shed 2 bases and J 13 bases; nucleotides not matched to a gene: 10. CDR3 sequence (DNA): TGTGCCAGCAGCTTACTTGGACAGGCGACTGGGCTGTTTTTT. This sequence encodes CASSLLGQATGLFF.

Here the CDR3 reads CASSYQGSEQFF. The DNA of the CDR3 is TGTGCCAGCAGTTATCAGGGGTCCGAGCAGTTCTTC. V and J are TRBV28 and TRBJ2-1; maybe TRBD1 (6 bases). Germline lookup yields CDR1 MDHEN and CDR2 SYDVKM. The V end was cut by 4 bases, the J end by 10 bases, with 11 bases between. This CDR3 has 12 residues.

This clone was picked up many times. This chain uses TRBV2 with TRBJ2-2; D is unclear. The CDR3 has 13 amino acids. In germline, CDR1 is SNHLY, CDR2 FYNNEI. The V end was cut by 7 bases, the J end by 3 bases, with 9 bases between. The CDR3 DNA reads as TGTGCCAGCACCCGCGCTTACACCGGGGAGCTGTTTTTT. Translating it yields CASTRAYTGELFF.